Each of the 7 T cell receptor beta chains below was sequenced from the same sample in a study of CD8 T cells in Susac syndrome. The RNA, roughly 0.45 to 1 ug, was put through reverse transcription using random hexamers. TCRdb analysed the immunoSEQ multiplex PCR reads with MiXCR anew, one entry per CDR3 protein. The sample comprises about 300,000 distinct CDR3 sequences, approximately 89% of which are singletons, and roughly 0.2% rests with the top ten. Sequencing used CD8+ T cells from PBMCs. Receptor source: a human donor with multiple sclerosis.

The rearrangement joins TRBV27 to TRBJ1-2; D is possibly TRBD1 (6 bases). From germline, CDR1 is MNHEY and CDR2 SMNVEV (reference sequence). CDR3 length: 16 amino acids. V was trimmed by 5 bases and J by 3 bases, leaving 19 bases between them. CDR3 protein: CASSPLGAPGHYGYTF. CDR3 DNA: TGTGCCAGCAGTCCCCTGGGGGCCCCCGGGCACTATGGCTACACCTTC.

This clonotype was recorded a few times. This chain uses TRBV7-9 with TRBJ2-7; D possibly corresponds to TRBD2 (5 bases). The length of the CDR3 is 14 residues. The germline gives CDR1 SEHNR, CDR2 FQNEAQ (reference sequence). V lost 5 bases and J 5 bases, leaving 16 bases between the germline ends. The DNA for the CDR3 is TGTGCCAGCAGCCCCGGACTCCGTCCGAACGAGCAGTACTTC. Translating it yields CASSPGLRPNEQYF.

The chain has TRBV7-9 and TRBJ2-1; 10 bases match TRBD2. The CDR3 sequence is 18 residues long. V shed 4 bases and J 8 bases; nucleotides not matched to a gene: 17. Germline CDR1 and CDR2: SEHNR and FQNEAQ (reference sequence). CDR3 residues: CASSSIVIAGGGGDEQFF. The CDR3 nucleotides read TGTGCCAGCAGCTCCATCGTTATAGCGGGGGGCGGAGGGGATGAGCAGTTCTTC.

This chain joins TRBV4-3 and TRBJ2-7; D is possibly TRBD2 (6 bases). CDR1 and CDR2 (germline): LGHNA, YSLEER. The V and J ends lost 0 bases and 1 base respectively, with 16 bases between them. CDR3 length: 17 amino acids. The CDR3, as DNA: TGCGCCAGCAGCCAAGATCGTTCAGCGGGCGTTTCCTACGAGCAGTACTTC. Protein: CASSQDRSAGVSYEQYF.

The CDR3 sequence is CASSLKRQDIRYGYTF. In DNA, the CDR3 is TGTGCCAGCAGCTTAAAGAGGCAGGACATTCGCTATGGCTACACCTTC. The chain carries TRBV7-8 and TRBJ1-2, with a weak D call TRBD1 (5 bases). V was clipped by 2 bases and J by 4 bases, with 17 bases between them. The CDR3 is 16 residues long. Germline loops: CDR1 SGHVS, CDR2 FQNEAQ.

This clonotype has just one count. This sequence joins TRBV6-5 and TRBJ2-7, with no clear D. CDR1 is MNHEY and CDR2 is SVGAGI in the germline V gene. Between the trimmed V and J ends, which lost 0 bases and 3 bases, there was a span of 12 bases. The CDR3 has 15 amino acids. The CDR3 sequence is CASSYSVASVYEQYF. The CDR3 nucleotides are TGTGCCAGCAGTTACTCTGTCGCTTCGGTCTACGAGCAGTACTTC.

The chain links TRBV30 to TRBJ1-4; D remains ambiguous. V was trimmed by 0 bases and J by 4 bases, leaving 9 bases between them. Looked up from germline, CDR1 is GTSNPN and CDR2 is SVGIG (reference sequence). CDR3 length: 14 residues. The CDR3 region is CAWSVSEGNEKLFF. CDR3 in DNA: TGTGCCTGGAGTGTATCAGAGGGTAATGAAAAACTGTTTTTT.